These T cell receptor beta chains were read from a single sample in a study of T cell repertoires in cytomegalovirus infection. No antigen has been assigned to these receptors. One entry per CDR3 protein, called by TCRdb with MiXCR from the reads. The sample holds about 770,000 distinct CDR3 sequences, approximately 32% seen once. The source material was cultured CD8+ T cells from PBMCs, sampled from culture after CMV antigen stimulation. The source of these receptors is a human donor in good health (CMV status not recorded). Some clones in this sample may be carry-over from other donors' samples. CDR3s include the opening cysteine and the closing phenylalanine or tryptophan. A D gene is named only where the DNA matches it firmly. A row's size may be missing; if present it is once, few, many or a size class.

D gene	V gene	J gene	clone size	CDR3 DNA	CDR3 protein
.	TRBV6-2/TRBV6-3	TRBJ1-1	.	TGTGCCAGCAGTACCATCTCGACGGTAAACACTGAAGCTTTCTTT	CASSTISTVNTEAFF
.	TRBV6-1	TRBJ1-6	few	TGTGCCAGCAGTGAACTGGCGAGCTCCTATAATTCACCCCTCCACTTT	CASSELASSYNSPLHF
TRBD2	TRBV7-2	TRBJ2-1	many	TGTGCCAGCAGCGCAGGGGAGGCGGGGGGGGGCTCCTACAATGAGCAGTTCTTC	CASSAGEAGGGSYNEQFF
.	TRBV12-5	TRBJ2-2	many	TGTGCTAGTGGTGGGACTTCCGACGGGGAGCTGTTTTTT	CASGGTSDGELFF
.	TRBV4-3	TRBJ2-5	.	TGCGCCAGCAGCCAGAGAACGGGCCAAGAGACCCAGTACTTC	CASSQRTGQETQYF
.	TRBV29-1	TRBJ1-1	.	TGCAGCGTTGGAAGGGTAGGCTCTGAAGCTTTCTTT	CSVGRVGSEAFF
TRBD2	TRBV7-9	TRBJ2-2	few	TGTGCCAGCAGCGCGGGACTAGACCGGAACACCGGGGAGCTGTTTTTT	CASSAGLDRNTGELFF
TRBD1	TRBV11-2	TRBJ2-4	.	TGTGCCAGCAGCTTAGCTCCCACAGGGGGAGGCCTCAAAAACATTCAGTACTTC	CASSLAPTGGGLKNIQYF
.	TRBV29-1	TRBJ2-3	.	TGCAGCGCTCCAGTATTTGTCAGGCGGCAGGGAGTAGGAGATACGCAGTATTTT	CSAPVFVRRQGVGDTQYF
.	TRBV18	TRBJ2-7	.	TGTGCCAGCTCACCAGGGACTGAGTACGAGCAGTACTTC	CASSPGTEYEQYF
.	TRBV29-1	TRBJ2-3	.	TGCAGCGTCGAAGGGGGGATAACAGATACGCAGTATTTT	CSVEGGITDTQYF
.	TRBV6-2/TRBV6-3	TRBJ1-5	many	TGTGCCAGCAGTTACTCGTGGGTAGATAGCAATCAGCCCCAGCATTTT	CASSYSWVDSNQPQHF
.	TRBV7-6	TRBJ1-5	few	TGTGCCAGCAGCTTAGGTGGGGGGCGCGGGAATCAGCCCCAGCATTTT	CASSLGGGRGNQPQHF
TRBD2	TRBV6-2/TRBV6-3	TRBJ2-1	.	TGTGCCAGCAGTTACTCTCGCGGGGGGGACCCCTACAATGAGCAGTTCTTC	CASSYSRGGDPYNEQFF
.	TRBV6-6	TRBJ2-5	.	TGTGCCAGCAGAGCTGAGACCCAGTACTTC	CASRAETQYF
TRBD1	TRBV7-9	TRBJ2-7	many	TGTGCCAGCAGCTTAGGGACAGGGGACGAGCAGTACTTC	CASSLGTGDEQYF
TRBD1	TRBV27	TRBJ2-5	.	TGTGCCAGCAGTCGCAGACAGGGTAGGGAGACCCAGTACTTC	CASSRRQGRETQYF
.	TRBV6-8	TRBJ1-2	once	TGTGCCAGCAGTTACTCGAACGTCGGCTCCTATGGCTACACCTTC	CASSYSNVGSYGYTF
.	TRBV2	TRBJ2-5	.	TGTGCCACCTATGTTGCACCACAAGAGACCCAGTACTTC	CATYVAPQETQYF
.	TRBV7-8	TRBJ2-1	.	TGTGCCAGCAGCCCCGGCGGACAGTCTGGCAATGAGCAGTTCTTC	CASSPGGQSGNEQFF
TRBD2	TRBV27	TRBJ2-3	.	TGTGCCAGCAGTCGGACTAGCGGACAGTACACAGATACGCAGTATTTT	CASSRTSGQYTDTQYF
TRBD1	TRBV27	TRBJ2-2	.	TGTGCCAGCGGTAGACAGGGAGCAGACACCGGGGAGCTGTTTTTT	CASGRQGADTGELFF
.	TRBV6-5	TRBJ1-2	few	TGTGCCAGCAGTTACTCGTTAAAGGGTCGAGGCTACACCTTC	CASSYSLKGRGYTF
.	TRBV7-6	TRBJ2-1	few	TGTGCCAGCAGCTTAACGACCAGAAGCTCCTACAATGAGCAGTTCTTC	CASSLTTRSSYNEQFF
TRBD2	TRBV7-7	TRBJ2-7	.	TGTGCTAGCAGCATCGGGACTAGCGGCTACGAGCAGTACTTC	CASSIGTSGYEQYF
.	TRBV20-1	TRBJ1-1	.	TGCAGTGCTCCCTGGGACCACATTTTTCTGGGGGTAATTAGTCTCCTCTCAGTTGAAGCTTTCTTT	CSAPWDHIFLGVISLLSVEAFF
.	TRBV25-1	TRBJ1-2	few	TGTGCCAGCAGTCCAAAGGGGGGGCTGGTTGGCTACACCTTC	CASSPKGGLVGYTF
TRBD1	TRBV7-3	TRBJ1-6	.	TGTGCCAGCAGCATCCCGGGACAGAATAATTCACCCCTCCACTTT	CASSIPGQNNSPLHF
.	TRBV4-1	TRBJ1-2	many	TGCGCCAGCAGCCAAGGATCAGGGTATGGCTACACCTTC	CASSQGSGYGYTF
.	TRBV19	TRBJ1-1	.	TGTGCCAGTAGTACCTCCTTACAGTCTATGAACACTGAAGCTTTCTTT	CASSTSLQSMNTEAFF
.	TRBV7-4	TRBJ2-1	.	TGTGCCAGCAGCTCCAATCAGGGGTATGAGCAGTTCTTC	CASSSNQGYEQFF
TRBD1	TRBV7-8	TRBJ2-2	few	TGTGCCAGCAGCTTATCCCGGGACAGGGAGAACACCGGGGAGCTGTTTTTT	CASSLSRDRENTGELFF
.	TRBV29-1	TRBJ2-2	.	TGCAGCGTTGAATACCAAAGCGGGGAGCTGTTTTTT	CSVEYQSGELFF
.	TRBV7-6	TRBJ1-1	few	TGTGCCGTAGGGGTTAGGAACACTGAAGCTTTCTTT	CAVGVRNTEAFF
TRBD2	TRBV27	TRBJ2-1	many	TGTGCCAGCAGTTCCCCCTCGACTAGCGGGGGGTTCTTAGAGCAGTTCTTC	CASSSPSTSGGFLEQFF
.	TRBV12-5	TRBJ2-2	.	TGTGCTAGTGGTCTCGTCACCGGGGAGCTGTTTTTT	CASGLVTGELFF
.	TRBV7-9	TRBJ2-1	many	TGTGCCAGCAGCTTAGTGGTCACAGCTCCGAGCTCCTACAATGAGCAGTTCTTC	CASSLVVTAPSSYNEQFF
TRBD2	TRBV3-1	TRBJ2-1	.	TGTGCCAGCAGCCATGAGCGGGGTACCTACAATGAGCAGTTCTTC	CASSHERGTYNEQFF
TRBD2	TRBV24-1	TRBJ2-2	.	TGTGCCACCAGTGATGCCCTAGCGGGGCCCGGGGAGCTGTTTTTT	CATSDALAGPGELFF
TRBD1	TRBV12-3/TRBV12-4	TRBJ2-5	few	TGTGCCAGCAGTTCCGGGACAGGGGTCGACTGGGTTTTTTCCCAAGAGACCCAGTACTTC	CASSSGTGVDWVFSQETQYF
.	TRBV12-3/TRBV12-4	TRBJ2-5	few	TGTGCCAGCAGTTTAGTTATCCGCACCCATGAGACCCAGTACTTC	CASSLVIRTHETQYF
TRBD1	TRBV7-9	TRBJ2-2	many	TGTGCCAGCAGCTCGCGACAGGGGGCTGGCACCGGGGAGCTGTTTTTT	CASSSRQGAGTGELFF
TRBD1	TRBV18	TRBJ2-7	.	TGTGTCAGCTCACCACAAGACAGGGCTTCGGTCTACGAGCAGTACTTC	CVSSPQDRASVYEQYF
.	TRBV7-6	TRBJ1-5	many	TGTGCCAGCAGCTTAGGTCGGGGGAACAATCAGCCCCAGCATTTT	CASSLGRGNNQPQHF
TRBD1	TRBV9	TRBJ2-1	few	TGTGCCAGCAGCGTAGGGGACAGGGGAAGAAATGAGCAGTTCTTC	CASSVGDRGRNEQFF
.	TRBV7-2	TRBJ2-1	many	TGTGCCAGCAGCTTAGTTTGGCTAAGTCCCGTCTTGGATGAGCAGTTCTTC	CASSLVWLSPVLDEQFF
.	TRBV7-9	TRBJ2-5	few	TGTGCCAGCAGCTCCATATACGGGGGATCCCCAGAGACCCAGTACTTC	CASSSIYGGSPETQYF
TRBD1	TRBV5-1	TRBJ1-2	.	TGCGCCAGCAGCGGCGGACAGGAGACTATTAACTATGGCTACACCTTC	CASSGGQETINYGYTF
TRBD2	TRBV4-1	TRBJ2-1	.	TGCGCCAGCAGGGAACTAGCGGGGGGGCTCAATGAGCAGTTCTTC	CASRELAGGLNEQFF
TRBD1	TRBV28	TRBJ2-3	few	TGTGCCAGCAGTTCACGCAGGGGGCGAAGGGCAGATACGCAGTATTTT	CASSSRRGRRADTQYF